Listed here are 13 T cell receptor beta chains from one sample, sequenced in a study of PD-1 blockade in classical Hodgkin lymphoma. Each and every patient relapsed after autologous stem cell transplantation, and patients got differing brentuximab vedotin exposure. Repertoires were generated with immunoSEQ multiplex PCR, while TCRdb's copy carries only in-frame clones and drops some. The repertoire holds about 97,000 clones, with around 88% as singletons. This sample comprised peripheral blood mononuclear cells (PBMCs), obtained before the second cycle of nivolumab. Receptors originate from a human donor with classical Hodgkin lymphoma.

J is TRBJ1-5 and V is TRBV7-9; D is unresolved. CDR1 and CDR2 from the germline V gene are SEHNR and FQNEAQ (reference sequence). The CDR3 sequence is 16 residues long. The ends were cut back, 0 bases at V and 5 bases at J, with 14 bases in the middle. The CDR3 region is CASSLAGVLGHQPQHF. CDR3 sequence (DNA): TGTGCCAGCAGCTTAGCCGGGGTCCTCGGGCATCAGCCCCAGCATTTT.

The chain employs TRBV10-3 and TRBJ2-1, with 11 positions matching TRBD2. The CDR3 is 18 residues long. CDR1 ENHRY and CDR2 SYGVKD come from the germline V gene. V trimming: 7 bases; J trimming: 4 bases; junction bases outside the gene matches: 15. The CDR3 protein is CAIMQPKLLAGGYNEQFF. The CDR3, as DNA: TGTGCCATCATGCAGCCAAAACTCCTAGCGGGGGGATACAATGAGCAGTTCTTC.

The V gene is TRBV7-9, the J gene TRBJ2-1, with TRBD1 matching over 8 bases. V shed 5 bases and J 9 bases; nucleotides not matched to a gene: 9. The CDR3 is made up of 14 amino acids. Germline CDR1 SEHNR, CDR2 FQNEAQ (reference sequence). CDR3 amino acids: CASSTGQGGGEQFF. The CDR3 nucleotides are TGTGCCAGCAGCACAGGACAGGGAGGCGGTGAGCAGTTCTTC.

This rearrangement joins TRBV5-6 to TRBJ2-7; 7 bases line up with TRBD1. Per the germline V gene, CDR1 is SGHDT and CDR2 is YYEEEE. Losses at the gene ends were 3 bases for V and 4 bases for J; bases not matched to a gene: 7. The length of the CDR3 is 14 residues. In nucleotides, the CDR3 is TGTGCCAGCAGCTCGGACAGGAATCCTTACGAGCAGTACTTC. Translation gives CASSSDRNPYEQYF.

J is TRBJ1-4 and V is TRBV5-6, with D maybe TRBD1 (6 bases). Germline loops: CDR1 SGHDT, CDR2 YYEEEE. V shed 0 bases and J shed 0 bases, with 12 bases lying between them. The CDR3 is 17 amino acids. CDR3 sequence: CASSLGQGLATNEKLFF. In nucleotides, the CDR3 is TGTGCCAGCAGCTTGGGTCAGGGGCTTGCAACTAATGAAAAACTGTTTTTT.

This chain joins TRBV6-5 and TRBJ1-2, with D uncertain. The germline V gene has CDR1 MNHEY and CDR2 SVGAGI. Trimming took 0 bases from V and 4 from J, leaving 6 bases between them. The CDR3 is 13 amino acids. The CDR3 sequence: CASSYSVRYGYTF. CDR3 coding DNA: TGTGCCAGCAGTTACTCCGTCCGCTATGGCTACACCTTC.

To note about this clone: At one end the junction does not follow the germline gene, possibly because of a read error. The genes are TRBV5-3 and TRBJ2-7, with no clear D. TRBV5-3 is placed among ORFs of uncertain function. This CDR3 contains 14 residues. DNA of the CDR3: TGTGCCAGCAGCTTGGCGGACGGATCCTACGAGCAGTACTTC. This encodes CASSLADGSYEQYF.

The V gene is TRBV11-2, the J gene TRBJ1-1; D gene uncertain. There are 14 residues in the CDR3. The V end was cut by 5 bases, the J end by 1 base, with 11 bases between. Germline CDR1 and CDR2: SGHAT and FQNNGV. The CDR3 DNA follows: TGTGCCAGCAGCCCGACGTTGGGGAACACTGAAGCTTTCTTT. Its translation is CASSPTLGNTEAFF.

This clone showed up just a few times. The rearrangement links TRBV27 to TRBJ1-3, with D perhaps matching TRBD1 (6 bases). Germline CDR1 is MNHEY and CDR2 is SMNVEV (reference sequence). The ends were cut back, 6 bases at V and 2 bases at J, with 11 bases in the middle. This CDR3 has 14 residues. CDR3 region: CASSRGQPGNTIYF. The CDR3 DNA follows: TGTGCCAGCAGCCGAGGACAGCCTGGAAACACCATATATTTT.

This chain uses TRBV21-1 with TRBJ2-1. TRBV21-1 is termed a pseudogene. The CDR3 spans 10 residues. The CDR3 sequence: CAQRGVEQFF. CDR3 coding DNA: TGTGCCCAAAGAGGGGTTGAGCAGTTCTTC.

On this clone itself: Other DNA sequences in the sample encode the same CDR3. The chain uses TRBV2 and TRBJ2-5; 10 bases map to TRBD1. V trimming: 6 bases; J trimming: 2 bases; junction bases outside the gene matches: 3. Looked up from germline, CDR1 is SNHLY and CDR2 is FYNNEI. The CDR3 covers 14 residues. CDR3: CASSVDRGQETQYF. The CDR3 nucleotides are TGTGCCAGCAGCGTGGACAGGGGGCAAGAGACCCAGTACTTC.

This clone was detected only once. V gene TRBV7-2 combines with J gene TRBJ1-2; TRBD1 aligns across 9 bases. Germline V lookup: CDR1 SGHTA, CDR2 FQGNSA. The CDR3 spans 15 residues. J gave up 6 bases and V 2 bases, and 7 bases lay outside the gene matches. In DNA, the CDR3 is TGTGCCAGCAGCTTACCCGGTACAGGGGGCAATGGCTACACCTTC. It is translated as CASSLPGTGGNGYTF.

The chain joins TRBV6-1 to TRBJ2-7; D gene uncertain. The germline CDR1 and CDR2 sequences are MNHNS and SASEGT. This CDR3 comprises 10 residues. V dropped 3 bases and J dropped 6 bases, with 3 bases sitting between them. CDR3 in DNA: TGTGCCAGCAGTGACCGCGAGCAGTACTTC. Its translation: CASSDREQYF.